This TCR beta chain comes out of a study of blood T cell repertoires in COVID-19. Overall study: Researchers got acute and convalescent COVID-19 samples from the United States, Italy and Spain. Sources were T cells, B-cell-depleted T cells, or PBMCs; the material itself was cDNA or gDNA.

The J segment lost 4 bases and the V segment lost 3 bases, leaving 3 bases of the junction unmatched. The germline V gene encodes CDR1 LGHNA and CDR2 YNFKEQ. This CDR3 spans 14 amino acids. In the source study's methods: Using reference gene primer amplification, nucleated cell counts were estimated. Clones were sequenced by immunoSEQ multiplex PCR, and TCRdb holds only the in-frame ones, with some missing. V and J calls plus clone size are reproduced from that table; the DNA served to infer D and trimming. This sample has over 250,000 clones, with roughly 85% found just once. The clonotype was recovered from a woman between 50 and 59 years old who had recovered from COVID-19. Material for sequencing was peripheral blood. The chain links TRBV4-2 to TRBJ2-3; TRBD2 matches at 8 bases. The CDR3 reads CASSQSGGADTQYF. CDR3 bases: TGTGCCAGCAGCCAGAGCGGGGGCGCAGATACGCAGTATTTT.